This TCR beta chain was documented in a study of blood T cell repertoires in COVID-19. Looking at the study overall: Whether acute or convalescent, the COVID-19 samples came from the United States, Italy and Spain. PBMCs, B-cell-depleted T cells, or T cells provided the cDNA or gDNA that made up the material.

Patients in Seattle were enrolled during active infection, then followed longitudinally. This clone appeared once. How the authors handled the data: By means of reference gene primer amplification, nucleated cell counts were estimated. Sequenced by immunoSEQ multiplex PCR; TCRdb stores in-frame clones only, minus some. The V and J calls and clone size were taken over from that table, and D and trimming were inferred from the DNA. The table shows tens of thousands of clones, with 75% to 90% occurring only once. This CDR3 has 9 residues. V gave up 8 bases and J gave up 8 bases, with 4 bases separating them. Germline CDR1 is LGHDT and CDR2 is YNNKEL (reference sequence).

The receptor comes from a woman aged 60 to 75 with COVID-19, enrolled during active disease. The chain couples TRBV3-1 (or the pseudogene TRBV3-2) to TRBJ1-5; D ambiguous. Sample: peripheral blood. The CDR3 coding sequence is TGTGCCAGCGAGGAGCCCCAGCATTTT. Translating it yields CASEEPQHF.